A selection of T cell receptor beta chains follows, all from one sample in a study of cytomegalovirus exposure and HLA in healthy donors. Clones were sequenced by immunoSEQ multiplex PCR, and TCRdb holds only the in-frame ones, with some missing. This sample carries 75,000 to 90,000 clones, nearly 80% of them seen once, and the ten largest clones take about 8.2%. The material sequenced was PBMCs. These receptors all come from a woman aged 40 to 50 in good health and CMV-seropositive. CDR3s include the opening cysteine and the closing phenylalanine or tryptophan.

TRBJ2-3,TRBV12-5,CASGLLSTDTQYF
TRBJ2-7,TRBV30,CAWSERSEQYF
TRBJ1-5,TRBV5-6,CASSSPGRGQPQHF
TRBJ2-7,TRBV27,CASSLSGQGTYEQYF
TRBJ1-1,TRBV19,CASSLYTGTENTEAFF
TRBJ1-4,TRBV19,CASSARRQGDEKLFF
TRBJ2-3,TRBV4-1,CASSHLYGGSTDTQYF
TRBJ2-7,TRBV27,CASSLSLQGGEQYF
TRBJ2-7,TRBV5-1,CASSLVLAGDGQYF
TRBJ2-2,TRBV7-9,CASSRGLEGTGELFF
TRBJ2-3,TRBV29-1,CSASRGPDTQYF
TRBJ2-1,TRBV7-2,CASSLAGAYNEQFF
TRBJ2-5,TRBV5-1,CASSLETSGGGQETQYF
.,TRBV28,CASSFPGQSYEQYF
TRBJ1-2,TRBV7-9,CASSADRTATQQGYGYTF
TRBJ2-7,TRBV5-1,CASSLDPGGNYEQYF
TRBJ2-3,TRBV5-1,CASSLERGGVSTDTQYF
TRBJ1-2,TRBV7-9,CSSSPGGPGYTF
TRBJ1-1,TRBV7-9,CASSLALAGNTEAFF
TRBJ1-6,TRBV4-3,CASSQMRGTGDSPLHF
TRBJ2-5,TRBV11-2,CASSLRSSGEETQYF
TRBJ1-6,TRBV6-5,CASSWQGGPPLHF
TRBJ2-1,TRBV5-1,CASSLLASGNNEQFF
TRBJ2-5,TRBV11-2,CASSPRSGETQYF
TRBJ2-1,TRBV7-2,CASIPPGSGGNEQFF
TRBJ2-1,TRBV5-1,CASSLGTGVGNNEQFF
TRBJ2-5,TRBV12-2,CASRLVRTSGSETQYF
TRBJ1-2,TRBV5-1,CASRLTGTENGYTF
TRBJ2-7,TRBV6-5,CASSGQSYEQYF
TRBJ2-1,TRBV30,CAWGYRGHLGNEQFF
TRBJ1-1,TRBV7-8,CASSSPGGTEAFF
TRBJ1-1,TRBV7-2,CASSFSYTEAFF
TRBJ2-3,TRBV5-4,CASSVGLFSDTQYF
TRBJ1-3,TRBV7-9,CASSIFRGYSGNTIYF
TRBJ1-1,TRBV19,CASIPGGGRGTEAFF
TRBJ1-4,TRBV28,CASSFRTGAEKLFF
TRBJ2-3,TRBV6-6,CASSWDRKGDTQYF
TRBJ1-6,TRBV4-1,CASSHQDRENSPLHF
TRBJ1-3,TRBV15,CATKNRQGSSGNTIYF
TRBJ2-3,TRBV5-1,CASSRGGGTDTQYF
TRBJ1-6,TRBV5-5,CASSPLGQSYNSPLHF
TRBJ1-1,TRBV9,CASSVATGMNTEAFF
TRBJ2-7,TRBV25-1,CASSRDYAYEQYF